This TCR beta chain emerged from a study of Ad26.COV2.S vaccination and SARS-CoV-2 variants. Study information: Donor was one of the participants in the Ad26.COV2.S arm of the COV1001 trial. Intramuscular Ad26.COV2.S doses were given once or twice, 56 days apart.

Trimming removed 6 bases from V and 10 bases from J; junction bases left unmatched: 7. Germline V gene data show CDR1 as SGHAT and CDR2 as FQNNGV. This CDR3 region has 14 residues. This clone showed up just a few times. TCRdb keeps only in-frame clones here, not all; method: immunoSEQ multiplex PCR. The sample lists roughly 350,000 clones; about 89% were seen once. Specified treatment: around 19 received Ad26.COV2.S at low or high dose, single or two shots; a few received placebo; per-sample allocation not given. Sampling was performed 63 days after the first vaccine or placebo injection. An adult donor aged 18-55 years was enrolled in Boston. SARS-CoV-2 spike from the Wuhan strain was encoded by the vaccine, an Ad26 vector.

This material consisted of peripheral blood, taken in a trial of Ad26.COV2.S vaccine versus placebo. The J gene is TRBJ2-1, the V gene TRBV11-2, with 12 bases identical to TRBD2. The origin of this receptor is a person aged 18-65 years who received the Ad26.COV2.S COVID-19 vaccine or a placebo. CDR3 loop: CASRALAGGFEQFF. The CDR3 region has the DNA TGTGCCAGCAGAGCACTAGCGGGAGGCTTCGAGCAGTTCTTC. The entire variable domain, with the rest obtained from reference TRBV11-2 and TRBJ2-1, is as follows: EAGVAQSPRYKIIEKRQSVAFWCNPISGHATLYWYQQILGQGPKLLIQFQNNGVVDDSQLPKDRFSAERLKGVDSTLKIQPAKLEDSAVYLCASRALAGGFEQFFGPGTRLTVL.